This T cell receptor beta chain was sequenced for a study of cytomegalovirus exposure and HLA in healthy donors. This clone came up a few times. What it recognizes is unknown. Findings and limits, study-wide: 150 to 200 TCR beta chains were listed as cytomegalovirus-associated.

The donors were part of the approximately 120-subject validation cohort, which stood apart from the approximately 700-subject first cohort. Germline CDR1 is LGHNA and CDR2 is YNFKEQ. Between the trimmed V and J ends, which lost 0 bases and 7 bases, there was a span of 10 bases. The CDR3 is 14 residues long. Libraries were prepared by immunoSEQ multiplex PCR; TCRdb keeps only in-frame clonotypes and omits some of them. The sample yields fewer than 100,000 clones, approximately 94% seen once. V gene TRBV4-2 combines with J gene TRBJ2-1, with D perhaps matching TRBD2 (5 bases). This TCR came from a woman aged 18-29 years in good health and CMV-seropositive. Sequencing was performed on PBMCs. CDR3 sequence reads: CASSQESGSNEQFF. CDR3 nucleotide sequence: TGTGCCAGCAGCCAAGAATCTGGGAGTAATGAGCAGTTCTTC.